The 17 T cell receptor beta chains below were found in one sample sequenced in a study of regulatory T cells in long-lasting Graves disease. Documented time point: newly diagnosed GD, antithyroid drugs for less than 3 months. The TCR library was made from RNA that had been extracted from PBMCs in TRIzol. iRepertoire HTBI primers and Arm-PCR of CDR3 regions built TCR beta libraries. TCRdb recomputed calls from the multiplex PCR reads with MiXCR, one row per CDR3 protein. The sample comprises fewer than 350,000 distinct CDR3 sequences, more than 15% of which are singletons, and about 39% rests with the top ten. The input for sequencing was peripheral blood mononuclear cells (PBMCs), taken at new diagnosis, from a patient treated with antithyroid drugs. The receptors shown here come from a female donor with Graves disease.

This clonotype came up many times. The chain employs TRBV4-1 and TRBJ1-2; no firm D call. In germline, CDR1 is MGHRA, CDR2 YSYEKL. This CDR3 contains 17 residues. Trimming took 0 bases from V and 6 from J, leaving 20 bases between them. The CDR3, as DNA: TGCGCCAGCAGCCAAGATAACGTGGCCTCCCCCCGGGATGGCTACACCTTC. Encoded protein: CASSQDNVASPRDGYTF.

This clonotype was seen ten or more times. V gene TRBV12-3 or TRBV12-4 combines with J gene TRBJ2-3; perhaps D is TRBD1 or TRBD2 (5 bases each). V lost 10 bases to trimming and J lost 4 bases, with 15 bases between them. The CDR3 loop spans 13 amino acids. This CDR3 reads CAIPAWGPDTQYF. CDR3 nucleotide sequence: TGTGCCATCCCCGCCTGGGGACCAGATACGCAGTATTTT.

There are many counts of this clonotype. The chain combines TRBV19 with TRBJ1-2; 8 nucleotides align to TRBD1. Germline V gene data show CDR1 as LNHDA and CDR2 as SQIVND (reference sequence). The CDR3 runs 15 residues. The ends lost 3 bases at V and 3 bases at J; junction bases unmatched: 6. As DNA, the CDR3 is TGTGCCAGTAGTATGCGGGTACAGGGGGACTATGGCTACACCTTC. Protein: CASSMRVQGDYGYTF. Together with reference TRBV19 and TRBJ1-2, the CDR3 gives the full variable domain: DGGITQSPKYLFRKEGQNVTLSCEQNLNHDAMYWYRQDPGQGLRLIYYSQIVNDFQKGDIAEGYSVSREKKESFPLTVTSAQKNPTAFYLCASSMRVQGDYGYTFGSGTRLTVV.

The chain carries TRBV28 and TRBJ1-2; D might be TRBD1 (6 bases). Germline V gene data show CDR1 as MDHEN and CDR2 as SYDVKM. The CDR3 sequence is 14 residues long. V gave up 6 bases and J gave up 7 bases, with 18 bases separating them. The CDR3 reads CASRGQGRQSGYTF. The CDR3 nucleotides read TGTGCCAGCAGGGGGCAGGGGAGACAGAGTGGCTACACCTTC.

This clonotype was counted a single time. This sequence joins TRBV2 and TRBJ2-7; 14 nucleotides align to TRBD2. V was clipped by 0 bases and J by 3 bases; unmatched bases: 4. Germline CDR1 SNHLY, CDR2 FYNNEI. This CDR3 is 17 amino acids long. The CDR3 spells CASSEADGLAGGYEQYF. The CDR3 DNA is TGTGCCAGCAGTGAAGCGGACGGACTAGCGGGAGGCTACGAGCAGTACTTC.

The chain has TRBV19 and TRBJ2-7; D ambiguous. Germline assignment: CDR1 LNHDA and CDR2 SQIVND (reference sequence). This CDR3 is 16 amino acids long. V was trimmed by 6 bases and J by 2 bases, leaving 20 bases between them. The CDR3 reads CASRPPKLGNAYEQYF. Here the CDR3 DNA reads TGTGCCAGTAGACCGCCGAAGTTGGGGAACGCCTACGAGCAGTACTTC.

The table lists this clonotype with many counts. V is TRBV2 and J is TRBJ1-2; weak D call: TRBD1 (6 bases). Trimming pared 2 bases from V and 4 bases from J, leaving 17 bases between. Germline CDR1 SNHLY, CDR2 FYNNEI. CDR3 length equals 16 residues. CDR3 protein: CASSESSYRATYGYTF. Written as DNA, the CDR3 is TGTGCCAGCAGTGAAAGCTCGTACAGGGCGACCTATGGCTACACCTTC.

This clonotype came up many times. The CDR3 region is CASSEVAGGLYEQYF. The CDR3 region has the DNA TGTGCCAGCAGTGAAGTAGCGGGAGGCCTTTACGAGCAGTACTTC. The J gene is TRBJ2-7, the V gene TRBV2, with 10 positions matching TRBD2. Trimming cost V 1 base and J 4 bases; bases outside gene matches: 4. The CDR3 is 15 amino acids. The germline gives CDR1 SNHLY, CDR2 FYNNEI.

Ten or more counts support this clonotype. V gene TRBV7-8 combines with J gene TRBJ2-2, with 8 bases fitting TRBD1. The CDR3 is 17 residues long. In germline, CDR1 is SGHVS, CDR2 FQNEAQ. The V segment lost 3 bases and the J segment 3 bases; nucleotides outside the gene matches: 9. CDR3 in DNA: TGTGCCAGCAGCTTCGTTAGACAGGGGCGACACACCGGGGAGCTGTTTTTT. It codes for CASSFVRQGRHTGELFF.

This clonotype was observed many times. V usage is TRBV19 and J usage is TRBJ2-2; 13 bases align to TRBD2. The CDR3 spans 16 residues. Unmatched junction bases numbered 9, after V lost 8 bases and J lost 6 bases. Germline loops: CDR1 LNHDA, CDR2 SQIVND (reference sequence). The CDR3 loop is CASSYGLAGAPGELFF. The DNA of the CDR3 is TGTGCCAGTTCATATGGACTAGCGGGAGCCCCCGGGGAGCTGTTTTTT.

This clonotype was seen ten or more times. The chain has TRBV2 and TRBJ2-5; D is unresolved. The germline CDR1 and CDR2 sequences are SNHLY and FYNNEI. V lost 6 bases and J lost 2, with 13 bases in between. The CDR3 covers 14 residues. The CDR3 sequence is CASSPESVQETQYF. In nucleotides, the CDR3 is TGTGCCAGCAGCCCCGAGTCGGTTCAAGAGACCCAGTACTTC. The full variable domain, its missing parts supplied by reference TRBV2 and TRBJ2-5, is EPEVTQTPSHQVTQMGQEVILRCVPISNHLYFYWYRQILGQKVEFLVSFYNNEISEKSEIFDDQFSVERPDGSNFTLKIRSTKLEDSAMYFCASSPESVQETQYFGPGTRLLVL.

This clonotype was seen at least ten times. The rearrangement joins TRBV12-3 or TRBV12-4 to TRBJ1-2; 9 bases agree with TRBD1. This CDR3 spans 14 amino acids. Germline trimming cut 5 bases from V and 8 bases from J; bases unmatched to any gene: 9. The CDR3 here is CASSTGTGILGYTF. CDR3 nucleotide sequence: TGTGCCAGCAGTACCGGGACAGGGATATTGGGCTACACCTTC.

This clonotype has more than one count but fewer than ten. A much larger clone is a single base away; this may be a read error. The chain uses TRBV27 and TRBJ2-2, with a tentative D call TRBD1 (5 bases). Germline V gene data show CDR1 as MNHEY and CDR2 as SMNVEV (reference sequence). The CDR3 runs to 14 residues. V was shortened by 5 bases and J by 4 bases, with 11 bases between the two germline ends. Here the CDR3 DNA reads TGTGCCAGCAGTCTTCACAGGAGCACCGGGGAGCTGTTTTTT. Translation gives CASSLHRSTGELFF.

In this sample, this clonotype turned up many times. The chain combines TRBV12-5 with TRBJ1-1; D unresolved. The germline gives CDR1 LGHNT, CDR2 FRNRAP. The CDR3 runs to 13 residues. V lost 5 bases, J lost 5 bases, and 12 bases lay in between. CDR3 region: CASGRDSVTEAFF. DNA for the CDR3: TGTGCTAGTGGTAGGGATTCGGTGACTGAAGCTTTCTTT.

This clonotype appeared many times. This sequence joins TRBV11-2 and TRBJ1-3; D is ambiguous. Trimming shortened V by 5 bases and J by 2 bases, and 19 bases separated the two germline ends. Germline values: CDR1 SGHAT, CDR2 FQNNGV. This CDR3 is 17 amino acids long. Here the CDR3 DNA reads TGTGCCAGCAGCCTCCACTTTTACGAAGCAACTGGAAACACCATATATTTT. Its protein is CASSLHFYEATGNTIYF.

This clonotype came up many times. This sequence joins TRBV6-1 and TRBJ2-7, with TRBD1 as a possible D gene (6 bases). The CDR3 is 15 residues long. V lost 7 bases, J lost 0 bases, and 16 bases lay in between. Germline V lookup: CDR1 MNHNS, CDR2 SASEGT. Here the CDR3 DNA reads TGTGCCAGCAACATTAACAGGGTTAGCTCCTACGAGCAGTACTTC. As protein: CASNINRVSSYEQYF.

This clonotype was found many times. This chain connects TRBV19 to TRBJ2-5, with D possibly TRBD2 on 5 matching bases. This CDR3 contains 13 residues. The germline V and J ends were trimmed by 6 bases and 0 bases, with 8 bases remaining between them. The germline CDR1 and CDR2 sequences are LNHDA and SQIVND (reference sequence). CDR3 loop: CASRREYQETQYF. The CDR3 nucleotides read TGTGCCAGTAGAAGGGAGTACCAAGAGACCCAGTACTTC.